This T cell receptor (beta chain) was identified in a study of graft-versus-host responses after intestinal transplantation. As for the study in general: As for transplant type, recipients had multivisceral, liver-intestinal, or isolated intestinal grafts.

Study-wide results and caveats: There were GvH clones found in recipient marrow, and some of them appeared first in ileum or blood.

The CDR3 is 20 residues long. The table came from immunoSEQ multiplex PCR; TCRdb's copy has only in-frame clones and leaves some out. The table has about 88,000 clones, approximately 90% seen once. With respect to this clone: Its target is not known. The sample contains more than one DNA sequence encoding this CDR3.

This receptor was identified in a human donor who was the organ donor for an intestinal transplant. Source: unstimulated CD4+ T cells sorted from spleen or lymph node cells, taken before transplant. The gene calls are TRBV21-1 and TRBJ2-1; the DNA was not compared with TRBD2, the D call given in the table. TRBV21-1 is a listed pseudogene. Here the CDR3 DNA reads TGTGCCAGCAGCAATCTTGGGACTAGCGGGCGAAACCGAATCTACAATGAGCAGTTCTTC. It codes for CASSNLGTSGRNRIYNEQFF.